This TCR beta chain was profiled in a study of cytomegalovirus exposure and HLA in healthy donors. Libraries were prepared by immunoSEQ multiplex PCR; TCRdb keeps only in-frame clonotypes and omits some of them. The data show 70,000 to 75,000 clones, with 94% seen just once and roughly 0.94% held by the top ten. The study's findings and limits: Testing in vitro showed a few CMV-associated chains specific for CMV antigens. Rarity held for most TCR sequences, but there were some public TCRs that occurred in many donors. Listed as cytomegalovirus-associated were 150 or so TCR beta chains.

Separate from the roughly 710-subject first cohort, the 120-subject validation cohort was the one that the donors belonged to. A word on this clone: Its antigen is currently unknown.

This CDR3 has 13 residues. V was clipped by 4 bases and J by 3 bases, with 7 bases between them. From germline, CDR1 is LNHDA and CDR2 SQIVND (reference sequence). The rearrangement links TRBV19 to TRBJ1-5; D gene uncertain. This TCR came from a woman younger than 35 in good health and CMV-seronegative. Material: PBMCs. CDR3: CASSRGANQPQHF. CDR3 coding DNA: TGTGCCAGTAGTAGGGGAGCCAATCAGCCCCAGCATTTT.